Below, 14 T cell receptor beta chains from the same sample are listed, as sequenced in a study of cytomegalovirus exposure and HLA in healthy donors. A multiplex PCR was run with 60 Vbeta primers and 13 Jbeta primers. The repertoire was sequenced with immunoSEQ multiplex PCR; TCRdb's copy has only in-frame clones and lacks some. The sample shows roughly 200,000 clones, around 85% of them seen only once. The sample consisted of PBMCs. These receptors all come from a man aged 50 or older in good health and CMV-seronegative.

This chain joins TRBV9 and TRBJ2-2, with 15 bases identical to TRBD2. CDR1 and CDR2 (germline): SGDLS, YYNGEE. The CDR3 has 18 residues. The V gene end was trimmed by 4 bases and the J gene end by 5 bases; junction bases not matched to a gene: 9. In DNA, the CDR3 is TGTGCCAGCAGCCCACAGAGGGGACTAGCGGGAGGAACCGGGGAGCTGTTTTTT. This encodes CASSPQRGLAGGTGELFF.

The V and J genes are TRBV7-8 and TRBJ2-1, with 7 bases that match TRBD2. CDR1 is SGHVS and CDR2 is FQNEAQ in the germline V gene. V lost 2 bases, J lost 2 bases, and 3 bases stayed unmatched. The CDR3 spans 15 residues. CDR3 loop: CASSLLSGTYNEQFF. As DNA, the CDR3 is TGTGCCAGCAGCTTACTCAGCGGGACCTACAATGAGCAGTTCTTC.

The V call is TRBV4-1, the J call TRBJ2-1; TRBD2 aligns across 9 bases. Germline V gene lookup returns CDR1 MGHRA and CDR2 YSYEKL. The CDR3 runs to 16 residues. V lost 6 bases, J lost 0 bases, and 6 bases stayed unmatched. CDR3 coding DNA: TGCGCCAGCAGACTTTCTAGCGGGGTCTCCTACAATGAGCAGTTCTTC. It translates to CASRLSSGVSYNEQFF.

V usage is TRBV6-4 and J usage is TRBJ1-4; 7 bases map to TRBD1. Germline CDR1 is MRHNA and CDR2 is SNTAGT. J gave up 8 bases and V 7 bases, and 10 bases lay outside the gene matches. The CDR3 loop spans 14 amino acids. The CDR3 coding sequence is TGTGCCAGCAACGACAGGGTGCCTTGGGAAAAACTGTTTTTT. This gives the protein CASNDRVPWEKLFF.

The V gene is TRBV29-1, the J gene TRBJ2-2, with D tentatively TRBD1 (6 bases). Germline V CDR1 and CDR2: SQVTM, ANQGSEA. V lost 6 bases to trimming and J lost 3 bases, with 11 bases between them. The CDR3 extends over 13 amino acids. The chain's CDR3 is CSVYRAHTGELFF. The CDR3 region has the DNA TGCAGCGTGTACAGGGCCCACACCGGGGAGCTGTTTTTT.

The chain links TRBV19 to TRBJ2-6, with D perhaps TRBD2 (5 bases). The CDR3 has 17 residues. Trimming cost V 1 base and J 1 base, with 11 bases left between them. The germline V gene has CDR1 LNHDA and CDR2 SQIVND (reference sequence). CDR3 residues: CASSIGFGGSGANVLTF. In DNA form, the CDR3 reads TGTGCCAGTAGTATAGGGTTCGGCGGGTCTGGGGCCAACGTCCTGACTTTC.

This clone was picked up a small number of times. V and J are TRBV5-1 and TRBJ2-5; the D gene is possibly TRBD2 (5 bases). From germline, CDR1 is SGHRS and CDR2 YFSETQ. CDR3 length: 13 amino acids. Trimming pared 3 bases from V and 5 bases from J, leaving 11 bases between. The CDR3 region has the DNA TGCGCCAGCAGCTCCTTGGAGGCGGAGACCCAGTACTTC. It specifies CASSSLEAETQYF.

The V gene is TRBV25-1, the J gene TRBJ2-5, with TRBD2 as a possible D gene (6 bases). CDR3 size: 13 residues. V was clipped by 7 bases and J by 1 base, with 10 bases between them. In germline, CDR1 is MGHDK, CDR2 SYGVNS. The CDR3 DNA reads TGTGCCAGCACCTGGGGAGGCCAAGAGACCCAGTACTTC. Translation gives CASTWGGQETQYF. The full variable domain, rest sourced from reference TRBV25-1 and TRBJ2-5, is EADIYQTPRYLVIGTGKKITLECSQTMGHDKMYWYQQDPGMELHLIHYSYGVNSTEKGDLSSESTVSRIRTEHFPLTLESARPSHTSQYLCASTWGGQETQYFGPGTRLLVL.

In its sample, this clone was seen a few times. This rearrangement joins TRBV10-3 to TRBJ1-4; 8 bases line up with TRBD1. The CDR3 loop spans 14 amino acids. Germline CDR1 and CDR2: ENHRY and SYGVKD. After removal of 8 bases from V and 4 bases from J, the junction contained 6 bases not matched to a gene. CDR3 DNA sequence: TGTGCCATCTGGACAGGGTCGGGTAATGAAAAACTGTTTTTT. Translating gives CAIWTGSGNEKLFF.

The rearrangement links TRBV5-1 to TRBJ2-5, with D perhaps matching TRBD2 (6 bases). The CDR3 loop spans 13 amino acids. Germline values: CDR1 SGHRS, CDR2 YFSETQ. V was pared by 4 bases and J by 4 bases, with 11 bases between. As DNA, the CDR3 is TGCGCCAGCAGCCCGGGACTGGTAGAGACCCAGTACTTC. Translating it yields CASSPGLVETQYF.

This clone has only one observation. This chain joins TRBV28 and TRBJ2-5, with TRBD1 matching 9 bases. The germline CDR1 and CDR2 sequences are MDHEN and SYDVKM. CDR3 length equals 13 residues. V was pared by 5 bases and J by 8 bases, with 6 bases of the junction left unmatched. The CDR3 loop reads CASSRQGGGTQYF. The CDR3 DNA follows: TGTGCCAGCAGTCGACAGGGGGGGGGAACCCAGTACTTC.

The table lists this clone with a count of one. V gene TRBV6-1 combines with J gene TRBJ2-3; 7 bases line up with TRBD1. The germline V gene has CDR1 MNHNS and CDR2 SASEGT. CDR3 length: 14 amino acids. Trimming cost V 8 bases and J 3 bases; bases outside gene matches: 8. CDR3 nucleotides: TGTGCCAGCGCGCTCTACAGGGGTACAGATACGCAGTATTTT. Its translation: CASALYRGTDTQYF.

This clone was recorded a few times. The rearrangement uses TRBV28 and TRBJ2-7; D uncertain. CDR3 size: 13 residues. The germline V and J ends were trimmed by 7 bases and 2 bases, with 12 bases remaining between them. Germline lookup yields CDR1 MDHEN and CDR2 SYDVKM. The CDR3 DNA reads as TGTGCCAGCAACCCCCCAGGCGCCTACGAGCAGTACTTC. Protein: CASNPPGAYEQYF.

The V call is TRBV4-1, the J call TRBJ2-1; TRBD2 aligns across 15 bases. J gave up 7 bases and V 4 bases, and 5 bases lay outside the gene matches. The length of the CDR3 is 16 residues. Looked up from germline, CDR1 is MGHRA and CDR2 is YSYEKL. The chain's CDR3 is CASSPRTSGRGNEQFF. The CDR3 DNA reads TGCGCCAGCAGCCCCCGGACTAGCGGGAGGGGGAATGAGCAGTTCTTC.